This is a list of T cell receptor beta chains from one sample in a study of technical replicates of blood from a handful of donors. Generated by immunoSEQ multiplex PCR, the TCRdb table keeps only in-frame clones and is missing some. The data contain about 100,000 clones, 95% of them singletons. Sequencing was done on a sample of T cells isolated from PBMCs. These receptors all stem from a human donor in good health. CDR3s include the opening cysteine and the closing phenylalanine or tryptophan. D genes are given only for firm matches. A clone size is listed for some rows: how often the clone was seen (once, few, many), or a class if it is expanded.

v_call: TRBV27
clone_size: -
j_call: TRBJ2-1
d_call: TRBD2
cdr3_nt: TGTGCCAGCAGTTACGGACTAGCGGTCGGTGAGCAGTTCTTC
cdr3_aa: CASSYGLAVGEQFF

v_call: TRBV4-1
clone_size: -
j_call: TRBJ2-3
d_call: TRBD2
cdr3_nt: TGCGCCAGCAGCCACCCTGGGGCCCGACTAGCCCGCACAGATACGCAGTATTTT
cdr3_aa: CASSHPGARLARTDTQYF

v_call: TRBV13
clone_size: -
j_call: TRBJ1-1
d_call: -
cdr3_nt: TGTGCCAGCAGCTTAGCCAGGGGTTCAACTGAAGCTTTCTTT
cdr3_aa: CASSLARGSTEAFF

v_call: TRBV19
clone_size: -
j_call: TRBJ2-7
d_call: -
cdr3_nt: TGTGCCAGTAGTATGGGGCCCGCCGGCTACGAGCAGTACTTC
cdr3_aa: CASSMGPAGYEQYF

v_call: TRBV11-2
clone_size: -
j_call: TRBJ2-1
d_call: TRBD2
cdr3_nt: TGTGCCAGCAGCTTAGGGGGCGGGGGGCACGACAATGAGCAGTTCTTC
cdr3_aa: CASSLGGGGHDNEQFF

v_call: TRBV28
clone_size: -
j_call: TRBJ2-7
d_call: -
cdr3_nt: TGTGCCAGCAGTTTTTCGGGGAACGAGCAGTACTTC
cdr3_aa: CASSFSGNEQYF

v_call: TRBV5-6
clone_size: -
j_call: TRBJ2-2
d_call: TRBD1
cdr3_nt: TGTGCCAGCAGCCTCCGGGACAGGGGCCAGAGGAACACCGGGGAGCTGTTTTTT
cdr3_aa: CASSLRDRGQRNTGELFF

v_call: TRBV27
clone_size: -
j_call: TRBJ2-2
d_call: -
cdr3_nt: TGTGCCAGCAGTAGTTTTACGGGTCCCGGGGAGCTGTTTTTT
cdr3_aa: CASSSFTGPGELFF

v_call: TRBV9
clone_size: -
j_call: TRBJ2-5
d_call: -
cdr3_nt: TGTGCCAGCAGCGTTGGCGGCGAGACCCAGTACTTC
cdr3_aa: CASSVGGETQYF

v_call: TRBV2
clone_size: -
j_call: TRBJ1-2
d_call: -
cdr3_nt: TGTGCCAGCAGTCCGCGGGTAGGCTACACCTTC
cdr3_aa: CASSPRVGYTF

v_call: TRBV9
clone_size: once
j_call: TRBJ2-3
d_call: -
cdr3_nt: TGTGCCAGCAGCGTAGACCGGGTCAGAAGCACAGATACGCAGTATTTT
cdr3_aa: CASSVDRVRSTDTQYF

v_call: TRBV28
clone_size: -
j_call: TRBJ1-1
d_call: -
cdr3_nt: TGTGCCAGCGGTAAGGTAGACGGCAGGTTCATGAACACTGAAGCTTTCTTT
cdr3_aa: CASGKVDGRFMNTEAFF

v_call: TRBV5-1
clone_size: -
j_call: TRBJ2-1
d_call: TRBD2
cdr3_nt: TGCGCCAGCAGCTTGCTAGCGGGAGCCAATGAGCAGTTCTTC
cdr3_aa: CASSLLAGANEQFF

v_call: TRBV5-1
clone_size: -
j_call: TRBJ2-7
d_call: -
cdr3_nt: TGCGCCAGCAGCTTGCTTGCAGGAAAATTAGGCCTCCCGTTACTCTACGAGCAGTACTTC
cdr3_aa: CASSLLAGKLGLPLLYEQYF

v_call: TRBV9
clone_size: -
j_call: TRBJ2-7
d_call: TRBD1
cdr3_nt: TGTGCCAGCAGCGTAGGTTTAAGGACAGGCCCGGAATACGAGCAGTACTTC
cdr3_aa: CASSVGLRTGPEYEQYF

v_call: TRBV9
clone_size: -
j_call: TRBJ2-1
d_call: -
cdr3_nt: TGTGCCAGCAGCGCTACAGGGTTATACAATGAGCAGTTCTTC
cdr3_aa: CASSATGLYNEQFF

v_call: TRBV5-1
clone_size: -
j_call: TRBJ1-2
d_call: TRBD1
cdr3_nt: TGCGCCAGCAGCTTGCCCGGACAGGCTGAGGCTTTCTATGGCTACACCTTC
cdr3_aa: CASSLPGQAEAFYGYTF

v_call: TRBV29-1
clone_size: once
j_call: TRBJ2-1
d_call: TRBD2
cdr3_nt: TGCAGCGTTGAAGGAGCGAGCGGGAGTCGGCAGTTCTTC
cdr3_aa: CSVEGASGSRQFF

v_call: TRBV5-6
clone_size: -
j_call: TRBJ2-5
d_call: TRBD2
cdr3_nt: TGTGCCAGCAGCTCACCGGGACTAGCCCAAGAGACCCAGTACTTC
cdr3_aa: CASSSPGLAQETQYF

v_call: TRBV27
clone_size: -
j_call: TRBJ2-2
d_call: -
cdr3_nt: TGTGCCAGCAGTCCATATACGAGGGGGAACGGGGAGCTGTTTTTT
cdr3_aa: CASSPYTRGNGELFF

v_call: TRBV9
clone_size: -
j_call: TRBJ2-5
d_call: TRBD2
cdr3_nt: TGTGCCAGCAGCGGCCAGACTAGCGGGGGACCACACTTC
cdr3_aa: CASSGQTSGGPHF

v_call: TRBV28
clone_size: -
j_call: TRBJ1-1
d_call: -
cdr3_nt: TGTGCCAGCAGTTTTATGGCCCCAGACAGGATGGCTTTCTTT
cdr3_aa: CASSFMAPDRMAFF